These 10 T cell receptor beta chains share one sample of origin, sequenced in a study of CD8 T cells in ankylosing spondylitis. Study-wide findings and caveats: A TCR beta motif of 7 or 8 highly homologous variants appeared characteristic of ankylosing spondylitis blood.

From the 5' RACE reads, TCRdb called clonotypes with MiXCR, one entry per CDR3 protein. In the table there are some 400,000 distinct CDR3 sequences, more than 20% of which are singletons. These receptors lack a known antigen. The specimen was blood, either unsorted or a sorted T cell fraction (not recorded which). The receptors were sampled from a male donor with ankylosing spondylitis.

The chain recombines TRBV5-6 with TRBJ2-1, with 9 bases fitting TRBD1. V lost 3 bases and J lost 2; bases outside the gene matches: 3. The CDR3 is 15 amino acids. Germline V gene lookup returns CDR1 SGHDT and CDR2 YYEEEE. DNA for the CDR3: TGTGCCAGCAGCTCCGGGACAGGGACCTACAATGAGCAGTTCTTC. This gives the protein CASSSGTGTYNEQFF. The whole variable domain, filled in from reference TRBV5-6 and TRBJ2-1, reads DAGVTQSPTHLIKTRGQQVTLRCSPKSGHDTVSWYQQALGQGPQFIFQYYEEEERQRGNFPDRFSGHQFPNYSSELNVNALLLGDSALYLCASSSGTGTYNEQFFGPGTRLTVL.

The chain couples TRBV6-4 to TRBJ2-1, with 7 bases lining up with TRBD1. Germline trimming cut 2 bases from V and 7 bases from J; bases unmatched to any gene: 2. The CDR3 is 13 amino acids. The V gene's germline CDR1 is MRHNA and CDR2 SNTAGT. The CDR3 here is CASSDNRGNEQFF. CDR3 in DNA: TGTGCCAGCAGTGACAACAGGGGTAATGAGCAGTTCTTC.

There are many counts of this clonotype. The V call is TRBV12-3 or TRBV12-4, the J call TRBJ1-6; TRBD1 is a possible D gene (5 bases). Between the trimmed V and J ends, which lost 4 bases and 9 bases, there was a span of 10 bases. This CDR3 spans 13 amino acids. CDR3 coding DNA: TGTGCCAGCAGTTCTCAGGGTGGTTCACCCCTCCACTTT. Its translation: CASSSQGGSPLHF.

The chain joins TRBV6-2 or TRBV6-3 to TRBJ2-3; D unclear. V dropped 5 bases and J dropped 5 bases, with 11 bases sitting between them. The CDR3 extends over 13 amino acids. From germline, CDR1 is MNHEY and CDR2 SVGEGT. Written as DNA, the CDR3 is TGTGCCAGCAGTCCCCCCCATCAAGATACGCAGTATTTT. Translating gives CASSPPHQDTQYF.

V usage is TRBV28 and J usage is TRBJ2-7; D unclear. The ends were cut back, 8 bases at V and 1 base at J, with 12 bases in the middle. Germline loops: CDR1 MDHEN, CDR2 SYDVKM. The CDR3 has 13 amino acids. CDR3 sequence reads: CASHLTSSYEQYF. DNA of the CDR3: TGTGCCAGCCATCTTACTTCTTCCTACGAGCAGTACTTC.

This clonotype was recorded a few times. This chain connects TRBV12-3 or TRBV12-4 to TRBJ2-7, with D maybe TRBD2 (6 bases). V was clipped by 6 bases and J by 5 bases, with 20 bases between them. The CDR3 is 15 amino acids. CDR3 amino acids: CASSIGTPISHEQYF. CDR3 nucleotide sequence: TGTGCCAGCAGCATAGGGACTCCCATAAGCCACGAGCAGTACTTC.

In its sample, this clonotype was seen a few times. In DNA form, the CDR3 reads TGTGCCAGCAGACTGCAGAATCAGCCCCAGCATTTT. This codes for CASRLQNQPQHF. The chain employs TRBV28 and TRBJ1-5, with unresolved D. CDR1 and CDR2 (germline): MDHEN, SYDVKM. Deletions cut 6 bases from V and 4 bases from J, with 7 bases between. This CDR3 contains 12 residues.

The chain uses TRBV10-3 and TRBJ1-1; 8 nucleotides align to TRBD1. The CDR3 spans 13 residues. CDR1 is ENHRY, CDR2 SYGVKD, per germline. Trimming at V came to 7 bases and at J to 2 bases, leaving 3 bases not matched to a gene. DNA of the CDR3: TGTGCCATCAAGGGACAGGTCAACACTGAAGCTTTCTTT. Protein product: CAIKGQVNTEAFF.

The chain carries TRBV2 and TRBJ1-2; 11 bases line up with TRBD1. CDR3 length: 14 residues. V shed 10 bases and J 5 bases; nucleotides not matched to a gene: 9. Germline V lookup: CDR1 SNHLY, CDR2 FYNNEI. CDR3 sequence (DNA): TGTGCCACAGGACAGGGGGCAAATAAGTATGGCTACACCTTC. Translated, it gives CATGQGANKYGYTF.

The chain is built from TRBV4-2 and TRBJ2-2; D is ambiguous. Trimming removed 3 bases from V and 9 bases from J, with 5 bases in between. This CDR3 region has 11 residues. CDR1 is LGHNA and CDR2 is YNFKEQ in the germline V gene. CDR3 DNA sequence: TGTGCCAGCAGCCAGGGGAGGGAGCTGTTTTTT. This gives the protein CASSQGRELFF.